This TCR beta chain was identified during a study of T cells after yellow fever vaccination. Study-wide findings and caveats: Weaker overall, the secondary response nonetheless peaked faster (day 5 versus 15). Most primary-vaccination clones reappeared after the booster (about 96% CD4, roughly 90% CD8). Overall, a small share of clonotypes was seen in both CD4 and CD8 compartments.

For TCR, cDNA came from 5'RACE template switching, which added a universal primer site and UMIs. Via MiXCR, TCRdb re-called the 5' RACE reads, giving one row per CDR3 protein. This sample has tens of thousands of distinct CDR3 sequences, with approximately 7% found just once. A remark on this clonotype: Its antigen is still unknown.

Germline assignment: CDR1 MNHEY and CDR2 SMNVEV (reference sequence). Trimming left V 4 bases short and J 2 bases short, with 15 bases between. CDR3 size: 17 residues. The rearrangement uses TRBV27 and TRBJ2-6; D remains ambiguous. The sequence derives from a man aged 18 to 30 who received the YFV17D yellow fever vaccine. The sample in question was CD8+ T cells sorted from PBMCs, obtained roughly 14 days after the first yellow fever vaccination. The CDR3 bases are TGTGCCAGCAGTTGGCAATACCCCCTGGCTGGGGCCAACGTCCTGACTTTC. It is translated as CASSWQYPLAGANVLTF.